The clone carrying this T cell receptor beta chain was recorded many times. The antigen remains unidentified. The data stem from a study of immune heterogeneity within non-small cell lung tumors. For the TCR beta CDR3, multiplex PCR with 32 V and 13 J primers performed the amplification. Using its own MiXCR run on the multiplex PCR reads, TCRdb lists one record per CDR3 protein. The data show 22,000 or so distinct CDR3 sequences, 25% to 35% seen once. This CDR3 is 12 amino acids long. Trimming took 8 bases from V and 8 from J, leaving 13 bases between them. Germline assignment: CDR1 MNHEY and CDR2 SVGEGT. Study outcomes and limitations: The study found identical dominant CDR3 beta clonotypes recurring across tumor sites within a patient, alongside site-unique high-frequency clones. Between one patient and another, high-frequency T-cell receptor beta clonotypes were largely distinct. Significant yet moderate, the positive correlation between local T-cell clonality and local tumor mutational burden reached an R of about 0.33.

Genomic DNA from bulk tumor acted as the template, and roughly 0.55 ug was loaded per sample. Several widely spaced biopsies per primary tumor were taken during surgery. Patients underwent curative surgery for non-small cell lung cancer (untreated and newly diagnosed). Each donor was a newly diagnosed non-small cell lung cancer patient undergoing surgery with curative intent. Sequenced material: lung tumor tissue. The chain uses TRBV6-2 or TRBV6-3 and TRBJ2-1, with D possibly matching TRBD2 (5 bases). This TCR derives from a middle-aged man with non-small cell lung cancer. Here the CDR3 DNA reads TGTGCCAGCTGGAGGCTAGCTCATGAGCAGTTCTTC. Residues: CASWRLAHEQFF.